The clone carrying this T cell receptor beta chain was seen only once. Antigen specificity is unknown. Germline lookup yields CDR1 SGDLS and CDR2 YYNGEE. The CDR3 loop spans 16 amino acids. Trimming left V 4 bases short and J 0 bases short, with 14 bases between. This entry belongs to a study of T cell responses to AZD1222 COVID-19 vaccine. Study-level background: Second-dose timings of about 4 or about 12 weeks were pooled.

Method: immunoSEQ multiplex PCR; TCRdb's copy keeps in-frame clones and lacks some. The sample carries about 130,000 clones, 80% to 90% recorded once. General study points: The study found Spike-specific TCR breadth and depth rose after two AZD1222 doses.

The sequencing here drew on peripheral blood, taken on day 0 of AZD1222 vaccination. V gene TRBV9 combines with J gene TRBJ2-1; possibly TRBD2 for D (7 bases). The TCR was taken from an adult in good health. DNA for the CDR3: TGTGCCAGCAGCCGATCGGGGGGCGCCTCCTACAATGAGCAGTTCTTC. It translates to CASSRSGGASYNEQFF.